This T cell receptor beta chain was sequenced for a study of blood T cell dynamics during melanoma immunotherapy. The study, taken as a whole, reports: Unlike progressors, later disease-control patients had W3 repertoires gaining clonality or diversity.

Time point indicated: pre-treatment baseline. The repertoire was sequenced with immunoSEQ multiplex PCR; TCRdb's copy has only in-frame clones and lacks some. The sample includes around 12,000 clones, about 88% of them seen just once. As to this clone: Its specificity is unknown.

This CDR3 has 12 residues. Trimming cost V 7 bases and J 9 bases, with 13 bases left between them. Germline V gene sequence: CDR1 LNHDA, CDR2 SQIVND (reference sequence). The TCR comes from a human donor with melanoma. Sequenced here: blood, sampled from a patient treated with checkpoint blockade. This chain uses TRBV19 with TRBJ2-4, with D tentatively TRBD2 (5 bases). The DNA for the CDR3 is TGTGCCAGTACCACTAGGGTCGGCATTCAGTACTTC. Protein: CASTTRVGIQYF.